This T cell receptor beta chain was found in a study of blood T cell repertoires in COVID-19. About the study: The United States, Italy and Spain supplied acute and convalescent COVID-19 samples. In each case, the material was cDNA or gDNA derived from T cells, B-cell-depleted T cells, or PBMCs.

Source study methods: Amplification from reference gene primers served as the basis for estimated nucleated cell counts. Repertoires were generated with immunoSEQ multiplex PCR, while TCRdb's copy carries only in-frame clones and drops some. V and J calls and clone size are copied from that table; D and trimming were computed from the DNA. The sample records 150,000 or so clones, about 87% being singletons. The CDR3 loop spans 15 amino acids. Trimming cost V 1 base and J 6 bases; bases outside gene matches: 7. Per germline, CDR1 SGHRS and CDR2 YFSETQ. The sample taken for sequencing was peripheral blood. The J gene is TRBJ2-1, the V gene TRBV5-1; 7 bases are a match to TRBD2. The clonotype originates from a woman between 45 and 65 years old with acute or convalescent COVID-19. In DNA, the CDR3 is TGCGCCAGCAGCTTGATAGAGGTAGCGGGCAATGAGCAGTTCTTC. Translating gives CASSLIEVAGNEQFF.